The present TCR beta chain was sequenced within a study of blood T cell repertoires in COVID-19. Per germline, CDR1 SGHDT and CDR2 YYEEEE. The CDR3 length is 15 residues. Libraries were prepared by immunoSEQ multiplex PCR; TCRdb keeps only in-frame clonotypes and omits some of them. The sample lists a few hundred thousand clones, around 86% occurring once. With regard to this clone: Relative to the germline gene, one junction end is altered; a read error may explain this.

The chain carries TRBV5-6 and TRBJ1-6; D not resolved. The specimen sequenced was peripheral blood. This sequence originates from a woman of 80 years or more with COVID-19, enrolled during active disease. The CDR3 region has the DNA TGTGCCAGCAGGTTGGGGAGCTCCTATAATTCACCCCTCCACTTT. Its protein product is CASRLGSSYNSPLHF.